Listed below are T cell receptor beta chains from one sample, sequenced in a study of neurological immune-mediated disorders. TCRdb ran MiXCR on the 5' RACE reads and lists one entry per CDR3 protein. The table records fewer than 85,000 distinct CDR3 sequences, approximately 5% of them present only once. The specimen sequenced was PBMCs. These receptors were collected from a woman under 40 with multiple sclerosis. Both conserved end residues are part of each CDR3. The order of the fields is J gene, clone size, CDR3 length, V gene, D gene, CDR3 DNA, CDR3 protein. The D gene is left open where the match is weak. Clone size appears in some rows only: once, few, many, or a class for an expanded clone.

J: TRBJ1-2; size: NA; length: 15; V: TRBV29-1; D: NA; DNA: TGCAGCGTCGTCCCTTATAGCGTCGGAGGGCTGGGCTACACCTTC; CDR3: CSVVPYSVGGLGYTF
J: TRBJ1-5; size: many; length: 14; V: TRBV20-1; D: NA; DNA: TGCAGTGCTAGAGAAGGAGCTAGCAATCAGCCCCAGCATTTT; CDR3: CSAREGASNQPQHF
J: TRBJ2-7; size: few; length: 15; V: TRBV5-1; D: NA; DNA: TGCGCCAGCAGCTTGGACACGGGTGGATCCTACGAGCAGTACTTC; CDR3: CASSLDTGGSYEQYF
J: TRBJ2-3; size: NA; length: 13; V: TRBV6-2/TRBV6-3; D: NA; DNA: TGTGCCAGCAGGCCAGGGTCGGAAGATACGCAGTATTTT; CDR3: CASRPGSEDTQYF
J: TRBJ2-5; size: many; length: 15; V: TRBV9; D: NA; DNA: TGTGCCAGCAGCCTTTCCGGACGGACCCAAGAGACCCAGTACTTC; CDR3: CASSLSGRTQETQYF
J: TRBJ2-2; size: few; length: 15; V: TRBV5-6; D: NA; DNA: TGTGCCAGCAGCCGAAGAGGCATCTCGGCCGGGGAGCTGTTTTTT; CDR3: CASSRRGISAGELFF
J: TRBJ1-4; size: many; length: 14; V: TRBV5-1; D: TRBD1; DNA: TGCGCCAGCAGCTTAGGGGACAGCCTTGAAAAACTGTTTTTT; CDR3: CASSLGDSLEKLFF
J: TRBJ1-5; size: many; length: 16; V: TRBV15; D: NA; DNA: TGTGCCACCAGCAGAGATCTGCCCGATAGCAATCAGCCCCAGCATTTT; CDR3: CATSRDLPDSNQPQHF
J: TRBJ2-5; size: many; length: 13; V: TRBV20-1; D: NA; DNA: TGCAGTGCTAGAGGCGGGCACCAAGAGACCCAGTACTTC; CDR3: CSARGGHQETQYF
J: TRBJ2-2; size: many; length: 15; V: TRBV5-1; D: NA; DNA: TGCGCCAGCAGCTTCACCGGGACCGTCACCGGGGAGCTGTTTTTT; CDR3: CASSFTGTVTGELFF
J: TRBJ2-4; size: many; length: 13; V: TRBV20-1; D: TRBD1; DNA: TGCAGTGTCTCAGGACAGGGGGCATACATTCAGTACTTC; CDR3: CSVSGQGAYIQYF
J: TRBJ2-7; size: many; length: 12; V: TRBV4-1; D: NA; DNA: TGCGCCAGCAGCCAAGTGGCTGAGGAGCAGTACTTC; CDR3: CASSQVAEEQYF
J: TRBJ2-3; size: many; length: 15; V: TRBV13; D: TRBD2; DNA: TGTGCCAGCAGCTTAGGGCTAGCGGGCACAGATACGCAGTATTTT; CDR3: CASSLGLAGTDTQYF